This TCR beta chain was found in a study of T-cell reconstitution after alpha-beta-depleted transplantation in children. Unique molecular identifiers featured in how the TCRbeta library was prepared. TCRdb reanalysed the PCR reads using MiXCR and keeps one entry per CDR3 protein. The sample includes fewer than 750,000 distinct CDR3 sequences, roughly 27% of them seen just once. Germline V CDR1 and CDR2: LGHNA, YNFKEQ. The ends were cut back, 1 base at V and 3 bases at J, with 12 bases in the middle. The CDR3 spans 16 residues. The TCR sequence derives from a boy less than two years old with Wiskott-Aldrich syndrome, due to receive a stem cell transplant. The chain employs TRBV4-2 and TRBJ2-2; D is uncertain. The material sequenced was PBMCs, taken before TCRalphabeta/CD19-depleted stem cell transplant. The CDR3 bases are TGTGCCAGCAGCCAAGGCGGCCTTTTAGACACCGGGGAGCTGTTTTTT. Protein product: CASSQGGLLDTGELFF.